These 8 T cell receptor beta chains share one sample of origin, sequenced in a study of blood T cell repertoires in COVID-19. This table comes from immunoSEQ multiplex PCR, and its TCRdb copy is limited to in-frame clones, with some not included. This sample has nearly 350,000 clones, with around 87% found just once. Sequencing input: peripheral blood. Every receptor here comes from a woman aged 45-60 years with COVID-19, enrolled during active disease.

The gene calls are TRBV6-4 and TRBJ2-2, with no clear D. Trimming shortened V by 5 bases and J by 8 bases, and 18 bases separated the two germline ends. The length of the CDR3 is 15 residues. CDR1 MRHNA and CDR2 SNTAGT come from the germline V gene. The CDR3 sequence: CASSPAARPGGELFF. The CDR3 nucleotides read TGTGCCAGCAGTCCTGCGGCGCGTCCTGGTGGGGAGCTGTTTTTT.

The chain employs TRBV28 and TRBJ1-1, with D perhaps matching TRBD1 (5 bases). The CDR3 covers 11 residues. Looked up from germline, CDR1 is MDHEN and CDR2 is SYDVKM. Trimming took off 2 bases at V and 11 bases at J, with 9 bases between the two ends. The CDR3 protein is CASSLQGYAFF. The DNA for the CDR3 is TGTGCCAGCAGTTTACAGGGATATGCTTTCTTT.

The chain joins TRBV19 to TRBJ1-2; 9 positions agree with TRBD1. CDR3 length: 13 residues. Germline values: CDR1 LNHDA, CDR2 SQIVND (reference sequence). J lost 8 bases, V lost 3 bases, and 4 bases had no gene match. The CDR3 sequence is CASSMETGGGYTF. The CDR3 DNA reads TGTGCCAGTAGTATGGAGACAGGGGGAGGCTACACCTTC.

The V gene is TRBV11-3, the J gene TRBJ2-5, with a tentative D call TRBD1 (6 bases). The V and J ends lost 3 bases and 4 bases respectively, with 9 bases between them. This CDR3 spans 13 amino acids. Germline loops: CDR1 SGHNT, CDR2 YENEEA. CDR3 region: CASSLHRVETQYF. In DNA, the CDR3 is TGTGCCAGCAGCTTGCACAGGGTAGAGACCCAGTACTTC.

V is TRBV11-3 and J is TRBJ1-1, with 10 nucleotides matching TRBD1. CDR3 size: 13 residues. Germline lookup yields CDR1 SGHNT and CDR2 YENEEA. Germline trimming cut 1 base from V and 8 bases from J; bases unmatched to any gene: 1. The CDR3 nucleotides are TGTGCCAGCAGCTTAGGGGACAGGGGAGAAGCTTTCTTT. Its protein is CASSLGDRGEAFF.

This clone came up once. This rearrangement joins TRBV19 to TRBJ2-5; 15 nucleotides align to TRBD2. V lost 4 bases to trimming and J lost 4 bases; unmatched junction nucleotides: 10. Germline V gives CDR1 LNHDA, CDR2 SQIVND (reference sequence). This CDR3 is built from 18 residues. The CDR3 DNA is TGTGCCAGTAGTACAGGACTAGCGGGAGGGTCACGAGGAGAGACCCAGTACTTC. Translation gives CASSTGLAGGSRGETQYF.

The V gene is TRBV11-3, the J gene TRBJ2-1, with D possibly TRBD2 on 6 matching bases. The CDR3 covers 16 residues. V shed 0 bases and J shed 4 bases, with 13 bases lying between them. CDR1 and CDR2 (germline): SGHNT, YENEEA. Here the CDR3 DNA reads TGTGCCAGCAGCTTAGATCCCAGCGGGCAATACAATGAGCAGTTCTTC. The encoded protein is CASSLDPSGQYNEQFF. Using reference TRBV11-3 and TRBJ2-1 for the parts outside the CDR3, the full variable domain is EAGVVQSPRYKIIEKKQPVAFWCNPISGHNTLYWYLQNLGQGPELLIRYENEEAVDDSQLPKDRFSAERLKGVDSTLKIQPAELGDSAVYLCASSLDPSGQYNEQFFGPGTRLTVL.

This clone was seen a single time. This rearrangement joins TRBV24-1 to TRBJ2-1, with 7 bases lining up with TRBD1. V dropped 4 bases and J dropped 1; count of bases not matched to a gene: 6. The V gene's germline CDR1 is KGHDR and CDR2 SFDVKD. This CDR3 has 16 amino acids. The CDR3 nucleotides read TGTGCCACCAGTGAGACAGGGAAAGGTTCCTACAATGAGCAGTTCTTC. It yields the protein CATSETGKGSYNEQFF.